The 17 T cell receptor beta chains below come from one sample, sequenced in a study of blood T cell repertoires in COVID-19. Sequenced by immunoSEQ multiplex PCR; TCRdb stores in-frame clones only, minus some. The table records 120,000 to 150,000 clones, under 85% of them present only once. What was sequenced was peripheral blood. Receptor source: an elderly woman in a cohort sampled during active or convalescent COVID-19.

The J gene is TRBJ1-1, the V gene TRBV6-5, with D perhaps matching TRBD1 (6 bases). The CDR3 has 12 residues. The germline gives CDR1 MNHEY, CDR2 SVGAGI. V was clipped by 8 bases and J by 2 bases, with 9 bases between them. The CDR3 here is CASCRGNTEAFF. Here the CDR3 DNA reads TGTGCCAGCTGCAGGGGTAACACTGAAGCTTTCTTT.

This clone was detected once. In DNA, the CDR3 is TGCGCCAGCAGCCAAGGAGTGACCGGGGAGCTGTTTTTT. Protein product: CASSQGVTGELFF. V and J are TRBV4-3 and TRBJ2-2, with no clear D. V dropped 1 base and J dropped 5 bases, with 5 bases sitting between them. The CDR3 is 13 residues long. The germline V gene has CDR1 LGHNA and CDR2 YSLEER.

V and J are TRBV18 and TRBJ2-7; TRBD2 aligns across 7 bases. The CDR3 is 14 residues long. V dropped 6 bases and J dropped 2; count of bases not matched to a gene: 7. Germline V gene lookup returns CDR1 KGHSH and CDR2 LQKENI. CDR3 loop: CASSPYSGAYEQYV. In nucleotides, the CDR3 is TGTGCCAGCTCGCCATACAGCGGGGCCTACGAGCAGTACGTC.

This chain joins TRBV28 and TRBJ1-5; D remains ambiguous. The germline V gene encodes CDR1 MDHEN and CDR2 SYDVKM. The CDR3 spans 11 residues. The V gene lost 5 bases and the J gene lost 9 bases, with 8 bases spanning the gap. CDR3 in amino acids: CASSLLGPQHF. CDR3 bases: TGTGCCAGCAGTCTGCTAGGGCCCCAGCATTTT.

This clone was counted a few times. This chain joins TRBV7-9 and TRBJ2-1; 8 nucleotides match TRBD2. The CDR3 length is 15 residues. The J segment lost 5 bases and the V segment lost 5 bases, leaving 8 bases of the junction unmatched. Germline V gives CDR1 SEHNR, CDR2 FQNEAQ (reference sequence). CDR3 amino acids: CASSPIAGRHNEQFF. CDR3 bases: TGTGCCAGCAGCCCAATAGCGGGGAGACACAATGAGCAGTTCTTC.

V is TRBV7-9 and J is TRBJ1-1; D not certain. From germline, CDR1 is SEHNR and CDR2 FQNEAQ (reference sequence). The CDR3 totals 12 residues. With 2 bases removed from V and 3 bases from J, the gap between germline ends came to 4 bases. The CDR3 here is CASSLPYTEAFF. For the CDR3, the DNA is TGTGCCAGCAGCTTACCCTACACTGAAGCTTTCTTT.

The rearrangement links TRBV5-1 to TRBJ2-2; TRBD1 is a possible D gene (6 bases). Germline-derived CDR1 and CDR2 are SGHRS and YFSETQ. Trimming removed 4 bases at V and 4 bases at J, with 14 bases between. The CDR3 sequence is 15 residues long. This CDR3 reads CASSRRRGGTGELFF. The CDR3 DNA reads as TGCGCCAGCAGCCGACGAAGAGGGGGCACCGGGGAGCTGTTTTTT.

J is TRBJ1-2 and V is TRBV29-1; the D is unclear. Germline CDR1 and CDR2: SQVTM and ANQGSEA. Trimming removed 3 bases from V and 7 bases from J, with 3 bases in between. The CDR3 has 9 residues. The CDR3 nucleotides are TGCAGCGTTGACGGTGGCTACACCTTC. Translated, it gives CSVDGGYTF.

The genes are TRBV7-3 and TRBJ2-2; no reliable D call. Deletions cut 4 bases from V and 7 bases from J, with 7 bases between. The CDR3 has 12 amino acids. The germline gives CDR1 SGHTA, CDR2 FQGTGA. In nucleotides, the CDR3 is TGTGCCAGCAGCTCCCCGTTCGGGGAGCTGTTTTTT. Translation gives CASSSPFGELFF.

This clone showed up just once. The genes are TRBV24-1 and TRBJ1-2, with D perhaps matching TRBD1 (5 bases). CDR3 length equals 13 residues. Germline-derived CDR1 and CDR2 are KGHDR and SFDVKD. With 3 bases removed from V and 4 bases from J, the gap between germline ends came to 8 bases. Written as DNA, the CDR3 is TGTGCCACCAGTGATGCGGACATCTATGGCTACACCTTC. It specifies CATSDADIYGYTF.

CDR3 sequence (DNA): TGTGCCTGGATCAAACTAAGGACATCAGCTTTCTTT. Protein sequence: CAWIKLRTSAFF. The chain has TRBV30 and TRBJ1-1; D may be TRBD1 (5 bases). The CDR3 length is 12 residues. Per the germline V gene, CDR1 is GTSNPN and CDR2 is SVGIG (reference sequence). V lost 4 bases to trimming and J lost 10 bases, with 16 bases between them.

This clone was seen once. The chain combines TRBV5-6 with TRBJ1-6; TRBD1 aligns across 11 bases. V was pared by 5 bases and J by 9 bases, with 4 bases of the junction left unmatched. In germline, CDR1 is SGHDT, CDR2 YYEEEE. The CDR3 extends over 14 amino acids. The DNA for the CDR3 is TGTGCCAGCAGTTGGACAGGGGGCGTTTCACCCCTCCACTTT. Translation: CASSWTGGVSPLHF.

The table lists this clone with a count of one. The chain carries TRBV2 and TRBJ1-4; no reliable D call. CDR3 size: 13 residues. CDR1 is SNHLY and CDR2 is FYNNEI in the germline V gene. The V gene lost 5 bases and the J gene lost 14 bases, with 18 bases spanning the gap. The chain's CDR3 is CASSIRESLNLFF. In DNA form, the CDR3 reads TGTGCCAGCAGTATACGCGAATCCCTTAACCTGTTTTTT.

The genes are TRBV13 and TRBJ1-4; D is uncertain. The germline V and J ends were trimmed by 4 bases and 4 bases, with 10 bases remaining between them. The CDR3 has 14 residues. CDR1 is PRHDT, CDR2 FYEKMQ, per germline (reference sequence). The CDR3 DNA follows: TGTGCCAGCAGCTCCAGGATAAATAATGAAAAACTGTTTTTT. It is translated as CASSSRINNEKLFF.

The chain carries TRBV3-1 (or the pseudogene TRBV3-2) and TRBJ2-5, with 11 bases lining up with TRBD1. CDR1 is LGHDT and CDR2 is YNNKEL in the germline V gene (reference sequence). V lost 3 bases and J lost 5; bases outside the gene matches: 5. This CDR3 has 15 amino acids. The CDR3 DNA follows: TGTGCCAGCAGCCAGAGGACAGGGGGCGCCGAGACCCAGTACTTC. Translated, it gives CASSQRTGGAETQYF.

V gene TRBV7-9 combines with J gene TRBJ1-5; TRBD1 agrees at 10 bases. J was trimmed by 5 bases and V by 5 bases; bases with no gene match: 6. The CDR3 has 15 amino acids. Germline V gene data show CDR1 as SEHNR and CDR2 as FQNEAQ (reference sequence). CDR3 sequence: CASSPGTGVYQPQHF. The CDR3 bases are TGTGCCAGCAGCCCCGGGACAGGGGTATATCAGCCCCAGCATTTT.

CDR3 sequence: CASSEDRAEAFF. CDR3 sequence (DNA): TGTGCCAGCAGTGAGGACAGGGCTGAAGCTTTCTTT. The chain employs TRBV2 and TRBJ1-1; 8 nucleotides line up with TRBD1. Trimming took 3 bases from V and 6 from J; bases not matched to a gene: 0. The CDR3 has 12 residues. Germline-derived CDR1 and CDR2 are SNHLY and FYNNEI. The full variable domain, with the rest looked up from reference TRBV2 and TRBJ1-1, is EPEVTQTPSHQVTQMGQEVILRCVPISNHLYFYWYRQILGQKVEFLVSFYNNEISEKSEIFDDQFSVERPDGSNFTLKIRSTKLEDSAMYFCASSEDRAEAFFGQGTRLTVV.